Included here is one TCR beta chain sequence, with context. This clonotype showed up just a few times. Its antigen is not yet known. No base quality values were provided; no much bigger clone lies one nucleotide off. The sample comes from a study of response to subunit inactivated influenza vaccine (dated by TCRdb to the late 2010s). Context from the whole study: The study used deep quantitative T cell receptor repertoire profiling to track responses to a trivalent subunit inactivated influenza vaccine.

The library was built by means of RT-PCR. The run used an Illumina HiSeq 2500. TCRdb reprocessing: public reads trimmed at Q25 with fastp, clones called with MiXCR, in-frame beta chains kept. Rows with a matching CDR3 protein are joined into one entry that keeps the most common DNA and genes. A total of around 480,000 distinct CDR3 sequences appear in this sample, about a tenth of them only once. Of the sample, approximately 12% falls within the top ten clones. This specimen's time point label, interpreted: approximately 45 days after influenza vaccine administration. Broad study findings and their caveats: According to the authors, only a limited number of new T cells may be recruited by each seasonal influenza vaccination.

V is shortened by 5 bases, J by 5 bases, and the region joining them spans 18 bases. The CDR3 measures 15 amino acids from cysteine to phenylalanine. Solely the CDR3 DNA is kept, with 45 bases framed from the first base. In the germline V gene, CDR1 corresponds to MDHEN and CDR2 to SYDVKM. The sequence was obtained from a man aged 45-65 years who received an inactivated influenza vaccine. Donor details come from another sample of the same person, matched by shared clones. The rearranged chain carries TRBV28 and TRBJ1-2; a weak D assignment points to TRBD1 (6 bases agree). This specimen consisted of PBMCs from blood, obtained roughly 6 weeks after vaccination. The CDR3 region has the sequence CASSLGSQGTYGYTF. Read as DNA, the sequence is TGTGCCAGCAGTCTCGGTTCGCAGGGGACATATGGCTACACCTTC.